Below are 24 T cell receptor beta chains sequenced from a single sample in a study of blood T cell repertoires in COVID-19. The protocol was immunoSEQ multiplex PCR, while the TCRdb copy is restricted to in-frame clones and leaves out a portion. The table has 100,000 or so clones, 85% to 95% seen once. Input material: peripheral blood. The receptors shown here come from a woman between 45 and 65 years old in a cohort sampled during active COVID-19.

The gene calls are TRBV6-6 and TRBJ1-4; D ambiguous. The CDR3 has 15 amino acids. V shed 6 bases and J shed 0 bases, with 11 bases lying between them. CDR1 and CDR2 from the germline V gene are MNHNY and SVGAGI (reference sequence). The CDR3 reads CASRTLGTTNEKLFF. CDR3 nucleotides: TGTGCCAGCAGGACCCTCGGGACAACTAATGAAAAACTGTTTTTT.

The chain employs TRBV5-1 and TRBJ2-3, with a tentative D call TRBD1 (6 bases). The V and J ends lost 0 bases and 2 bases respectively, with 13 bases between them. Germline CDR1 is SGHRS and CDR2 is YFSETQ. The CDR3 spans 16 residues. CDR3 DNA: TGCGCCAGCAGCTTGGGGGGCAGGGGTCACACAGATACGCAGTATTTT. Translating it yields CASSLGGRGHTDTQYF.

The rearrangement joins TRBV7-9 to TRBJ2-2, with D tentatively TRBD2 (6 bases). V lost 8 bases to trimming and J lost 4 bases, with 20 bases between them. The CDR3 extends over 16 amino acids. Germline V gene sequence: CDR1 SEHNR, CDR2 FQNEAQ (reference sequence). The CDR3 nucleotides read TGTGCCAGCGTTGAGGGAGGATCGAGGAGCACCGGGGAGCTGTTTTTT. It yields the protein CASVEGGSRSTGELFF. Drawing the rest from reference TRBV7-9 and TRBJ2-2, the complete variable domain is DTGVSQNPRHKITKRGQNVTFRCDPISEHNRLYWYRQTLGQGPEFLTYFQNEAQLEKSRLLSDRFSAERPKGSFSTLEIQRTEQGDSAMYLCASVEGGSRSTGELFFGEGSRLTVL.

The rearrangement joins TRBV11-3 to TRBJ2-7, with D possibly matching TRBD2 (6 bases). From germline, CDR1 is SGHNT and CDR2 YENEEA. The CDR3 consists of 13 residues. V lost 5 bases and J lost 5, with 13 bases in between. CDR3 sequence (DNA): TGTGCCAGCAGCCTTGGGTGGGGGGACGAGCAGTACTTC. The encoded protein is CASSLGWGDEQYF.

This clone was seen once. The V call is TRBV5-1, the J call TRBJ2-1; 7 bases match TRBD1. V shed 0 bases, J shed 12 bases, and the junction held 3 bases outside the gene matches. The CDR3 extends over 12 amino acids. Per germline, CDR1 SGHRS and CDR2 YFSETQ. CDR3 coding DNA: TGCGCCAGCAGCTTGGACAGGGGTGTGCAGTTCTTC. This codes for CASSLDRGVQFF.

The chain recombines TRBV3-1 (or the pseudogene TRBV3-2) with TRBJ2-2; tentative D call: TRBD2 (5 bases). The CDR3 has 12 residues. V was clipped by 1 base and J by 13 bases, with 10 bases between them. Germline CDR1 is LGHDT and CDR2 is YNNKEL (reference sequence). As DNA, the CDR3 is TGTGCCAGCAGCCAAGTCGGCGGGCGGCTGTTTTTT. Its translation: CASSQVGGRLFF.

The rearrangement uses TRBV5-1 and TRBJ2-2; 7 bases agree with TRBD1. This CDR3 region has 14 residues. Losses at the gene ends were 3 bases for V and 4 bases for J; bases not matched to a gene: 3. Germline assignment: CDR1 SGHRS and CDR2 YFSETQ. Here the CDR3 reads CASSSGTATGELFF. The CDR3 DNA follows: TGCGCCAGCAGCTCGGGGACAGCCACCGGGGAGCTGTTTTTT.

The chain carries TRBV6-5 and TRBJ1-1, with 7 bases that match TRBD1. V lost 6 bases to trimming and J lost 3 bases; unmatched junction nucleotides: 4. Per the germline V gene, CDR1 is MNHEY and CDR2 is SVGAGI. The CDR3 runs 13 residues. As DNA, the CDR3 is TGTGCCAGCAGGACAGGGACTTACACTGAAGCTTTCTTT. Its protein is CASRTGTYTEAFF.

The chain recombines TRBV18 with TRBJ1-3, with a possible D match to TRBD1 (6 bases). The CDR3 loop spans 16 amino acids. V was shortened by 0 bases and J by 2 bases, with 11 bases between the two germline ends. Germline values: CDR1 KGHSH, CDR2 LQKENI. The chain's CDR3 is CASSPPTGSTGNTIYF. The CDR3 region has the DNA TGTGCCAGCTCACCACCGACAGGTTCAACTGGAAACACCATATATTTT. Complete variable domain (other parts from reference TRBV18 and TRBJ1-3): NAGVMQNPRHLVRRRGQEARLRCSPMKGHSHVYWYRQLPEEGLKFMVYLQKENIIDESGMPKERFSAEFPKEGPSILRIQQVVRGDSAAYFCASSPPTGSTGNTIYFGEGSWLTVV.

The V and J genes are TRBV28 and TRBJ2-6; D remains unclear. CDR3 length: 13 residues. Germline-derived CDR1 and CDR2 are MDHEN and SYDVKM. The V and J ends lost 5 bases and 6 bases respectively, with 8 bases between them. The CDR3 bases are TGTGCCAGCAGTGCTAACGTGGCCAACGTCCTGACTTTC. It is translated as CASSANVANVLTF.

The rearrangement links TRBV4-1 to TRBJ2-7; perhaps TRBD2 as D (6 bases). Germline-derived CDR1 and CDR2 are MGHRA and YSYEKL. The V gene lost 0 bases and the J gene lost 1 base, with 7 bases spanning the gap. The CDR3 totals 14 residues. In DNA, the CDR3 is TGCGCCAGCAGCCAAGAACGGGGGTCCTACGAGCAGTACTTC. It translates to CASSQERGSYEQYF.

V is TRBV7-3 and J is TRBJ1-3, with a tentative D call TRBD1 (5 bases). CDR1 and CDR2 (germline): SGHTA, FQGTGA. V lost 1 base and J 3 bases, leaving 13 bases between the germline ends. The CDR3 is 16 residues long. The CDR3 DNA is TGTGCCAGCAGCTTAATGGGGAGGGGACTTGGAAACACCATATATTTT. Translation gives CASSLMGRGLGNTIYF.

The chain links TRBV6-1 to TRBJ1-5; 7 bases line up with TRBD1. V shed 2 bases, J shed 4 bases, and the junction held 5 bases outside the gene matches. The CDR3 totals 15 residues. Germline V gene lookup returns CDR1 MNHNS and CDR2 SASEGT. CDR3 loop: CASSEFGQANQPQHF. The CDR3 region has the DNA TGTGCCAGCAGTGAATTCGGACAGGCAAATCAGCCCCAGCATTTT.

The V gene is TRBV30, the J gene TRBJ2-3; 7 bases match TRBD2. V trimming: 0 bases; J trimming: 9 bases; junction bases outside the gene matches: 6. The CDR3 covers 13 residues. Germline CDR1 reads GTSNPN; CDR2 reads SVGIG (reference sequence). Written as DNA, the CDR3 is TGTGCCTGGAGTGTGCTCCGGGGAGGGACGCAGTATTTT. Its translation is CAWSVLRGGTQYF.

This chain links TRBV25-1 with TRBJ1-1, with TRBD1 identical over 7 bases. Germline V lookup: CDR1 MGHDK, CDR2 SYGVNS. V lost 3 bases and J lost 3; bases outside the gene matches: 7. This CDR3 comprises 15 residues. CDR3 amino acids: CASSEWGTVYTEAFF. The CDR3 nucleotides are TGTGCCAGCAGTGAGTGGGGGACAGTTTACACTGAAGCTTTCTTT. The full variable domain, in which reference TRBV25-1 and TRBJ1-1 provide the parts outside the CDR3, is EADIYQTPRYLVIGTGKKITLECSQTMGHDKMYWYQQDPGMELHLIHYSYGVNSTEKGDLSSESTVSRIRTEHFPLTLESARPSHTSQYLCASSEWGTVYTEAFFGQGTRLTVV.

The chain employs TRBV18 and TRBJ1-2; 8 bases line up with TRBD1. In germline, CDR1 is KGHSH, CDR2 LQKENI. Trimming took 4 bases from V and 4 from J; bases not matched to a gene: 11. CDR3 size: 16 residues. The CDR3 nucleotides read TGTGCCAGCTCACTCTACGGACAGGGCGGAGGCTATGGCTACACCTTC. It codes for CASSLYGQGGGYGYTF.

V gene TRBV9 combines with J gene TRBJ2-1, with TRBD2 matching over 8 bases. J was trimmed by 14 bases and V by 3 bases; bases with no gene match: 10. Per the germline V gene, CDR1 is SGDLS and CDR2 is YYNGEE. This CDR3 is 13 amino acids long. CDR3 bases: TGTGCCAGCAGCGCCGGGGGTAGCGGGATGAAGTTCTTC. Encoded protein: CASSAGGSGMKFF.

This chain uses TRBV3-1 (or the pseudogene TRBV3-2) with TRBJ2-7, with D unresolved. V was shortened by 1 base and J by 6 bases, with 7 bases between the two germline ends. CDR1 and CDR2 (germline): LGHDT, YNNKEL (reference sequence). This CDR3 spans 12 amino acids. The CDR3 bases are TGTGCCAGCAGCCAAGTTCAGCGCGAGCAGTACTTC. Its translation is CASSQVQREQYF.

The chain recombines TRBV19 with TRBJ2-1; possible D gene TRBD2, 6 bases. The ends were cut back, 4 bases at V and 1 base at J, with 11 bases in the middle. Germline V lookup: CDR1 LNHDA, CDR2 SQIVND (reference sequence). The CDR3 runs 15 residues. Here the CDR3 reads CASSTRGGSYNEQFF. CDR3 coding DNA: TGTGCCAGTAGTACGCGGGGCGGGTCCTACAATGAGCAGTTCTTC.

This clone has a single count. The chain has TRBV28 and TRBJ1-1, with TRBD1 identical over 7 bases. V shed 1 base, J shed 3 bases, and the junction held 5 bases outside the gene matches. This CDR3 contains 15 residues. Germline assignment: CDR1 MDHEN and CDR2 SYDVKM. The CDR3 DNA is TGTGCCAGCAGTTTATTGGGACAGACGGACACTGAAGCTTTCTTT. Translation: CASSLLGQTDTEAFF.

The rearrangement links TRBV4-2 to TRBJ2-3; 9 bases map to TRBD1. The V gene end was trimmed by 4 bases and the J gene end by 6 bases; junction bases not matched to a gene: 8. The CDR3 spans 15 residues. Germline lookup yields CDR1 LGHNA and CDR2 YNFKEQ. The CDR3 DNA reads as TGTGCCAGCAGCCCCGGGGACAGGGTATTTGATACGCAGTATTTT. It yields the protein CASSPGDRVFDTQYF.

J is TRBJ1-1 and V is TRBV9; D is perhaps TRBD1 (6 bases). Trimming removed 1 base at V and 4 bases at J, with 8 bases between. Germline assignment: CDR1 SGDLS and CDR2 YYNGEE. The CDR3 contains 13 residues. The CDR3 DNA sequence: TGTGCCAGCAGCGTACAGGGGAGCACTGAAGCTTTCTTT. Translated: CASSVQGSTEAFF.

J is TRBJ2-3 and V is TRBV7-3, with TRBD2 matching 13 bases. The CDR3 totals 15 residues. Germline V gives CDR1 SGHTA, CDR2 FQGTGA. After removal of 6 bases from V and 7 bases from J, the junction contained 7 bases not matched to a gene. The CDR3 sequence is CASSTSGRASNTQYF. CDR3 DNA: TGTGCCAGCAGTACTAGCGGGAGGGCCTCGAATACGCAGTATTTT.

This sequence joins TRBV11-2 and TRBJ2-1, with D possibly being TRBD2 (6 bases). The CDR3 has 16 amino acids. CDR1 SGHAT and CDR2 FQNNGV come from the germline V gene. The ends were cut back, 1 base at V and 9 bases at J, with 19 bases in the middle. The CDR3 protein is CASSLAFTSTGGEQFF. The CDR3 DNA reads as TGTGCCAGCAGCTTAGCTTTCACTAGCACGGGCGGTGAGCAGTTCTTC.